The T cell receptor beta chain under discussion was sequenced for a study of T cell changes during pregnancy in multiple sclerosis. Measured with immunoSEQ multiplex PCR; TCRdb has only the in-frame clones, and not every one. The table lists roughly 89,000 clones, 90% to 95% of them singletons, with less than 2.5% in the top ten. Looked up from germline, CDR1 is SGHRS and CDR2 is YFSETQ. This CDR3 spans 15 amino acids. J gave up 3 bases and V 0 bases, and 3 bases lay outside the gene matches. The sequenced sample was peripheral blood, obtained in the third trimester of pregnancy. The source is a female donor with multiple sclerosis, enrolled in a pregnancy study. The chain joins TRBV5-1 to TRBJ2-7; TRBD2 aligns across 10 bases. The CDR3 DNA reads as TGCGCCAGCAGCTTGGCAGCGGGAGGGCTCTACGAGCAGTACTTC. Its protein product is CASSLAAGGLYEQYF.